This entry is about one TCR beta chain. Original processing notes: Nucleated cell number was recorded as an estimate derived from reference gene primer amplification. Repertoires were generated with immunoSEQ multiplex PCR, while TCRdb's copy carries only in-frame clones and drops some. V, J and clone size reflect that table, while D and trimming were determined from the DNA. The top ten hold less than 1.5% of the sample, which has 350,000 to 500,000 clones, roughly 88% seen once. Participant ages covered about 18 to 100 years across 24 US areas. These data come from a study of blood T cell repertoires in COVID-19. Germline CDR1 is SNHLY and CDR2 is FYNNEI. CDR3 length: 13 amino acids. Trimming cost V 8 bases and J 4 bases, with 14 bases left between them.

V and J are TRBV2 and TRBJ2-5; the D gene is possibly TRBD2 (6 bases). The TCR was taken from a woman aged 18-29 years who had been exposed to COVID-19. Input material: PBMCs or T cells enriched from blood (not recorded which). The CDR3, as DNA: TGTGCCAGCCGAGGGCGGGGTTTAGAGACCCAGTACTTC. Amino acid sequence: CASRGRGLETQYF.